This note documents a single TCR beta chain sequence. As yet, its antigen is unknown. Only in-frame clones appear in the TCRdb table, and some are missing; sequencing was by immunoSEQ multiplex PCR. The repertoire has over 35,000 clones, approximately 80% of them found once; the top ten carry about 1.1%. Stimulus-free culture yielded autoproliferating CFSE-dim and non-proliferating CFSE-high T cells, each sequenced separately. Pooled replicate wells came from approximately 51 million CFSE-labeled PBMCs cultured 7 days without stimulus. This specimen belongs to a study of memory B cells and T cells in multiple sclerosis. From germline, CDR1 is SGHRS and CDR2 YFSETQ. Trimming removed 0 bases from V and 7 bases from J; junction bases left unmatched: 10. The CDR3 runs 17 residues.

What was sequenced was PBMCs from blood kept in culture. The receptor's source is a human donor with multiple sclerosis. The chain has TRBV5-1 and TRBJ2-2; 9 positions agree with TRBD1. The CDR3 bases are TGCGCCAGCAGCTTGGGACCGGGACAGGGTCCCGGCGGGGAGCTGTTTTTT. This gives the protein CASSLGPGQGPGGELFF.